One sample yielded the 8 T cell receptor beta chains listed below, sequenced in a study of naive and memory T cell subsets (TCRdb year 2017). The library was prepared using 5' RACE. These reads were obtained on an Illumina MiSeq. The ligated cDNA was amplified by four rounds of PCR, in which nested alpha and beta constant region primers were used together with the SP2 primer. TCRdb reanalyzed the raw reads on its own, using fastp at Q25 for trimming and MiXCR for clone calling, and kept in-frame beta chains. Every entry covers one CDR3 protein and lists the most common genes and DNA from its rows. The table for this sample lists around 48,000 distinct CDR3 sequences; roughly 4.7% of them were counted only once. The ten largest clones add up to around 0.84% of the sample. The study described a robust, sensitive protocol for amplifying, sequencing and analyzing TCRs, using 3' ligation of a UMI-containing oligonucleotide to TCR cDNA.

The receptors stem from a female donor in good health.

The table lists this clonotype with a few counts. The rearrangement links TRBV6-5 to TRBJ2-1, with D possibly being TRBD2 (7 bases). The CDR3 runs 17 residues. V was trimmed by 0 bases and J by 3 bases, leaving 15 bases between them. In germline, CDR1 is MNHEY, CDR2 SVGAGI. CDR3 coding DNA: TGTGCCAGCAGTTACTCATTGCCGGGGGGCGTCTACAATGAGCAGTTCTTC. This encodes CASSYSLPGGVYNEQFF.

In this sample, this clonotype turned up many times. CDR3 DNA: TGTGCCAGCAGCTTGGCCGGGACAGGGTCCTACAATGAGCAGTTCTTC. The encoded protein is CASSLAGTGSYNEQFF. The chain employs TRBV5-5 and TRBJ2-1; TRBD1 aligns across 9 bases. Germline values: CDR1 SGHKS, CDR2 YYEKEE (reference sequence). The CDR3 runs 16 residues. The V gene end was trimmed by 0 bases and the J gene end by 1 base; junction bases not matched to a gene: 2.

This sequence joins TRBV19 and TRBJ2-7; 8 nucleotides line up with TRBD1. CDR3 length equals 14 residues. Germline lookup yields CDR1 LNHDA and CDR2 SQIVND (reference sequence). With V trimmed by 1 base and J by 2 bases, 1 base remained unmatched. The CDR3 reads CASSIGTGTYEQYF. The CDR3 DNA sequence: TGTGCCAGTAGTATAGGGACAGGGACCTACGAGCAGTACTTC.

Many counts were recorded for this clonotype. The rearrangement links TRBV7-6 to TRBJ2-7, with 7 bases matching TRBD2. From germline, CDR1 is SGHVS and CDR2 FNYEAQ. The CDR3 contains 15 residues. V gave up 0 bases and J gave up 3 bases; unmatched junction bases: 5. CDR3 bases: TGTGCCAGCAGCTTAGCGATTAGCGGGTACTACGAGCAGTACTTC. Residues: CASSLAISGYYEQYF.

There are many counts of this clonotype. The chain employs TRBV30 and TRBJ2-5; unclear D gene. Germline loops: CDR1 GTSNPN, CDR2 SVGIG (reference sequence). The V and J ends lost 3 bases and 1 base respectively, with 9 bases between them. The CDR3 totals 13 residues. Written as DNA, the CDR3 is TGTGCCTGGAGGTTATCCTCCCAAGAGACCCAGTACTTC. Its translation: CAWRLSSQETQYF.

The chain is built from TRBV19 and TRBJ2-3; 10 nucleotides agree with TRBD2. The CDR3 runs to 13 residues. V lost 10 bases, J lost 5 bases, and 6 bases stayed unmatched. Germline CDR1 LNHDA, CDR2 SQIVND (reference sequence). The DNA of the CDR3 is TGTGCCATCAGCGGGAGGGTTAAAGATACGCAGTATTTT. Translation: CAISGRVKDTQYF.

This clonotype has at least ten counts. The rearrangement joins TRBV21-1 to TRBJ2-3; whether TRBD2, the table's D call, matches the DNA was not checked. TRBV21-1 is a pseudogene segment. This CDR3 has 19 amino acids. CDR3 protein: CASSKGGLRLAASTDTQYF. The CDR3 DNA is TGTGCCAGCAGCAAAGGAGGCCTACGACTAGCCGCGAGCACAGATACGCAGTATTTT.

This clonotype came up many times. The rearrangement links TRBV6-1 to TRBJ2-7; 7 positions agree with TRBD2. Germline V lookup: CDR1 MNHNS, CDR2 SASEGT. The J segment lost 1 base and the V segment lost 8 bases, leaving 5 bases of the junction unmatched. The CDR3 sequence is 13 residues long. This CDR3 reads CASVFGRSYEQYF. The CDR3 nucleotides are TGTGCCAGCGTGTTCGGGAGGTCCTACGAGCAGTACTTC.